Detailed here is one T cell receptor beta chain. What it binds is not known. This specimen belongs to a study of T-cell memory formation after mild COVID-19. About the research overall: For the most part, TCR clusters were specific to one donor. General study findings and limits: That cross-reactive memory joined was suggested by some responding clones appearing in pre-infection memory. In second-wave clones peaking day 37, SARS-CoV-2 specificity remained unconfirmed.

TCRdb reprocessed the 5' RACE reads with MiXCR, giving one entry per CDR3 protein. The table lists more than 100,000 distinct CDR3 sequences, approximately 15% of them singletons. Germline CDR1 and CDR2: ENHRY and SYGVKD. The CDR3 is 13 amino acids. Between the trimmed V and J ends, which lost 6 bases and 1 base, there was a span of 9 bases. This clonotype originated in a man in his late teens or twenties who had mild COVID-19 (a few samples of this study predate the infection). Cell type and time point are not known. V and J are TRBV10-3 and TRBJ1-1; D perhaps matches TRBD1 (5 bases). Sequencing input: PBMCs or a T cell subset sorted from them (not recorded which). The CDR3 bases are TGTGCCATCAGAAACGGGGGGAACACTGAAGCTTTCTTT. Amino acid sequence: CAIRNGGNTEAFF.